This entry concerns a single T cell receptor (beta chain). Clones were sequenced by immunoSEQ multiplex PCR, and TCRdb holds only the in-frame ones, with some missing. The table has approximately 150,000 clones, around 96% seen once. This sample is part of a study of control samples from healthy donors and cancer patients. CDR1 SEHNR and CDR2 FQNEAQ come from the germline V gene (reference sequence). Trimming removed 4 bases from V and 0 bases from J, with 15 bases in between. The CDR3 spans 17 residues. The rearrangement joins TRBV7-9 to TRBJ1-4; D gene uncertain. The sample comprised blood. This receptor was taken from a woman aged 30 to 39 in good health. In DNA form, the CDR3 reads TGTGCCAGCAGCTCCACGAGGAAGGGTGCAACTAATGAAAAACTGTTTTTT. It codes for CASSSTRKGATNEKLFF.